Shown below are 27 T cell receptor beta chains from a single sample sequenced in a study of Graves' ophthalmopathy and Graves' hyperthyroidism. TCR beta CDR3 regions were amplified from RNA transcripts. HTBI primers primed a first-round RT-PCR, and a second-round multiplex PCR followed. One entry per CDR3 protein results from TCRdb running MiXCR on the multiplex PCR reads. Counted here are 300,000 to 400,000 distinct CDR3 sequences, about 18% occurring once; the ten biggest clones make up approximately 2.4%. The sample consisted of peripheral blood. The receptors originated from an adult woman with stable Graves' hyperthyroidism.

V is TRBV10-1 and J is TRBJ1-1, with 7 bases identical to TRBD1. The germline gives CDR1 WNHNN, CDR2 SYGVQD (reference sequence). The CDR3 extends over 15 amino acids. The trim removed 10 bases at V and 1 base at J, leaving 12 bases unmatched. Here the CDR3 reads CANLSGGLRNTEAFF. CDR3 sequence (DNA): TGCGCCAACCTCTCAGGGGGGCTGAGGAACACTGAAGCTTTCTTT.

Many counts were recorded for this clonotype. One end of the junction does not line up with germline, which may come from a read error. This sequence joins TRBV15 and TRBJ2-2, with D perhaps TRBD2 (5 bases). The germline gives CDR1 LNHNV, CDR2 YYDKDF (reference sequence). The CDR3 is 12 residues long. DNA of the CDR3: TGTGCCACCAGCCTAGTAACCGGGGAGCTGGTTTTT. Translating it yields CATSLVTGELVF.

This clonotype was recorded many times. This chain joins TRBV19 and TRBJ1-5; unclear D gene. The CDR3 runs to 14 residues. Germline values: CDR1 LNHDA, CDR2 SQIVND (reference sequence). With 3 bases removed from V and 9 bases from J, the gap between germline ends came to 15 bases. The chain's CDR3 is CASSMGSVSSPQHF. The CDR3 DNA reads as TGTGCCAGTAGTATGGGTAGCGTGAGTTCGCCCCAGCATTTT.

Remarks on this clonotype: An end of the junction differs from the germline gene, which may be a read error. J is TRBJ2-7 and V is TRBV6-1; 7 positions agree with TRBD1. CDR1 and CDR2 from the germline V gene are MNHNS and SASEGT. The CDR3 consists of 17 residues. The CDR3 DNA sequence: TGTGCCAGCAGCGAAGCGCGGACCGGGACAGCATCCTACGAGCAGTACTTC. Residues: CASSEARTGTASYEQYF.

In its sample, this clonotype was seen many times. In nucleotides, the CDR3 is TGTGCCAGCAGTTTAAGTTGGGGCGAGCAGTACTTC. Its protein is CASSLSWGEQYF. The chain carries TRBV12-3 or TRBV12-4 and TRBJ2-7; D is uncertain. The CDR3 covers 12 residues. V was shortened by 2 bases and J by 6 bases, with 8 bases between the two germline ends.

This clonotype was found many times. This rearrangement joins TRBV19 to TRBJ2-2, with 12 bases that match TRBD2. The junction had 6 bases not matched to a gene; V was cut back by 2 bases and J by 5 bases. The CDR3 extends over 17 amino acids. Germline CDR1 is LNHDA and CDR2 is SQIVND (reference sequence). Here the CDR3 reads CASSIRRTSGMTGELFF. In nucleotides, the CDR3 is TGTGCCAGTAGTATAAGGAGGACTAGCGGGATGACCGGGGAGCTGTTTTTT.

This clonotype was counted at least ten times. The CDR3 nucleotides are TGTGCCAGCAGTTTGTCAGGGCAAAGGAACATTCAGTACTTC. Protein product: CASSLSGQRNIQYF. The genes are TRBV27 and TRBJ2-4; tentative D call: TRBD1 (5 bases). V was pared by 3 bases and J by 7 bases, with 13 bases between. Germline CDR1 MNHEY, CDR2 SMNVEV (reference sequence). The CDR3 runs 14 residues.

This chain joins TRBV2 and TRBJ2-5, with 12 bases matching TRBD2. CDR1 SNHLY and CDR2 FYNNEI come from the germline V gene. J gave up 2 bases and V 6 bases, and 7 bases lay outside the gene matches. The CDR3 is made up of 16 amino acids. The CDR3 here is CASRAPLAGGQETQYF. The CDR3 nucleotides read TGTGCCAGCAGGGCCCCACTAGCGGGGGGACAAGAGACCCAGTACTTC.

Many counts were recorded for this clonotype. V gene TRBV28 combines with J gene TRBJ2-7, with TRBD1 matching 10 bases. The germline CDR1 and CDR2 sequences are MDHEN and SYDVKM. This CDR3 region has 14 residues. With V trimmed by 3 bases and J by 3 bases, 2 bases remained unmatched. DNA of the CDR3: TGTGCCAGCAGTTTTTGGGACAGGGGCTACGAGCAGTACTTC. Translation: CASSFWDRGYEQYF.

This clonotype was seen at least ten times. The chain couples TRBV29-1 to TRBJ1-2; TRBD1 aligns across 10 bases. With V trimmed by 7 bases and J by 8 bases, 16 bases remained unmatched. Germline values: CDR1 SQVTM, CDR2 ANQGSEA. The CDR3 length is 15 residues. The CDR3 protein is CSAISGDRGLKGYTF. CDR3 DNA: TGCAGCGCTATCAGTGGGGACAGGGGTTTAAAAGGCTACACCTTC.

This clonotype was seen only a few times. The chain employs TRBV30 and TRBJ2-7, with D possibly matching TRBD1 (6 bases). V was trimmed by 1 base and J by 0 bases, leaving 19 bases between them. Germline CDR1 reads GTSNPN; CDR2 reads SVGIG (reference sequence). This CDR3 comprises 17 residues. CDR3 residues: CAWSGSELRTASYEQYF. For the CDR3, the DNA is TGTGCCTGGAGTGGATCAGAACTAAGGACAGCCTCCTACGAGCAGTACTTC.

This clonotype has ten or more counts. The rearrangement links TRBV2 to TRBJ1-5; D is undetermined. The CDR3 consists of 14 residues. The ends were cut back, 7 bases at V and 1 base at J, with 11 bases in the middle. Germline CDR1 and CDR2: SNHLY and FYNNEI. The CDR3 bases are TGTGCCAGCACGGGCACACTGAGCAATCAGCCCCAGCATTTT. As protein: CASTGTLSNQPQHF.

The sample holds many counts of this clonotype. The germline gene is not matched at one end of the junction; a read error may be the cause. CDR3 amino acids: CASSLAGARGEQYF. DNA of the CDR3: TGTGCCAGCAGTTTAGCGGGAGCGAGAGGCGAGCAGTACTTC. The V and J genes are TRBV7-2 and TRBJ2-7; TRBD2 matches 9 bases. Germline CDR1 is SGHTA and CDR2 is FQGNSA. CDR3 length: 14 residues. Full variable domain (rest looked up from reference TRBV7-2 and TRBJ2-7): GAGVSQSPSNKVTEKGKDVELRCDPISGHTALYWYRQSLGQGLEFLIYFQGNSAPDKSGLPSDRFSAERTGGSVSTLTIQRTQQEDSAVYLCASSLAGARGEQYFGPGTRLTVT.

Ten or more counts support this clonotype. This chain joins TRBV20-1 and TRBJ2-7, with 11 bases aligning to TRBD1. Germline-derived CDR1 and CDR2 are DFQATT and SNEGSKA (reference sequence). The CDR3 is made up of 13 amino acids. V lost 4 bases, J lost 5 bases, and 4 bases stayed unmatched. Written as DNA, the CDR3 is TGCAGTGCTACAGGACAGGGGGCGGACGAGCAGTACTTC. Protein: CSATGQGADEQYF.

The gene calls are TRBV2 and TRBJ2-7; TRBD2 agrees at 8 bases. This CDR3 has 15 amino acids. Trimming removed 5 bases from V and 2 bases from J; junction bases left unmatched: 8. Per germline, CDR1 SNHLY and CDR2 FYNNEI. Written as DNA, the CDR3 is TGTGCCAGCAGTCCGCAGCGGGGGACCACCTACGAGCAGTACTTC. Protein: CASSPQRGTTYEQYF. The full variable domain, completed using reference TRBV2 and TRBJ2-7, is EPEVTQTPSHQVTQMGQEVILRCVPISNHLYFYWYRQILGQKVEFLVSFYNNEISEKSEIFDDQFSVERPDGSNFTLKIRSTKLEDSAMYFCASSPQRGTTYEQYFGPGTRLTVT.

The chain employs TRBV6-2 or TRBV6-3 and TRBJ2-7; the match to TRBD2 covers 7 bases. The V segment lost 4 bases and the J segment 5 bases; nucleotides outside the gene matches: 8. The CDR3 is 14 residues long. The germline gives CDR1 MNHEY, CDR2 SVGEGT. In DNA, the CDR3 is TGTGCCAGCAGTTTCACGGGACTACAAGACGAGCAGTACTTC. This gives the protein CASSFTGLQDEQYF.

This clonotype was observed many times. The CDR3 region has the DNA TGTGCCAGCAGAGCCGGGACTAGCTTTTCCGAGCAGTACTTC. Residues: CASRAGTSFSEQYF. The chain carries TRBV12-3 or TRBV12-4 and TRBJ2-7; 9 bases line up with TRBD2. With V trimmed by 6 bases and J by 6 bases, 9 bases remained unmatched. The CDR3 runs to 14 residues.

The chain couples TRBV6-5 to TRBJ1-1; no reliable D call. The V end lost 0 bases, the J end lost 2 bases, and 7 bases lay between the germline ends. Germline CDR1 reads MNHEY; CDR2 reads SVGAGI. CDR3 length: 14 amino acids. In DNA form, the CDR3 reads TGTGCCAGCAGTTACTCGAATAGTAACACTGAAGCTTTCTTT. Translation gives CASSYSNSNTEAFF.

In this sample, this clonotype turned up many times. The CDR3 here is CASTGVSGFRNTIYF. In DNA, the CDR3 is TGTGCCAGCACCGGGGTCTCGGGTTTTCGAAACACCATATATTTT. The chain has TRBV6-2 or TRBV6-3 and TRBJ1-3; D not resolved. Germline V gives CDR1 MNHEY, CDR2 SVGEGT. V shed 7 bases and J shed 5 bases, with 18 bases lying between them. The CDR3 extends over 15 amino acids.

There are many counts of this clonotype. The CDR3 sequence is CASSTGGGGLNTEAFF. The DNA of the CDR3 is TGTGCCAGCAGCACCGGGGGCGGGGGACTGAACACTGAAGCTTTCTTT. The J gene is TRBJ1-1, the V gene TRBV12-3 or TRBV12-4, with D maybe TRBD1 (6 bases). The CDR3 is made up of 16 amino acids. The V end was cut by 6 bases, the J end by 0 bases, with 17 bases between.

In this sample, this clonotype turned up many times. This sequence joins TRBV18 and TRBJ2-5; no clear D. This CDR3 contains 13 residues. CDR1 and CDR2 from the germline V gene are KGHSH and LQKENI. The V gene lost 8 bases and the J gene lost 3 bases, with 13 bases spanning the gap. The CDR3 sequence is CASNQIKEETQYF. The CDR3 coding sequence is TGTGCCAGCAACCAGATTAAAGAAGAGACCCAGTACTTC.

This clonotype was recorded many times. V is TRBV2 and J is TRBJ1-1; 7 bases agree with TRBD1. V lost 6 bases, J lost 3 bases, and 4 bases stayed unmatched. Germline assignment: CDR1 SNHLY and CDR2 FYNNEI. The CDR3 runs to 13 residues. CDR3 in amino acids: CASRRDSYTEAFF. The CDR3, as DNA: TGTGCCAGCAGACGGGACAGCTACACTGAAGCTTTCTTT.

This clonotype was detected ten times or more. The chain uses TRBV29-1 and TRBJ1-3; D might be TRBD1 (5 bases). Germline-derived CDR1 and CDR2 are SQVTM and ANQGSEA. V dropped 3 bases and J dropped 1 base, with 10 bases sitting between them. This CDR3 contains 14 residues. The CDR3 bases are TGCAGCGTTGACCGGGGGGGGTCTGGAAACACCATATATTTT. Protein: CSVDRGGSGNTIYF.

This clonotype occurred many times. This chain joins TRBV24-1 and TRBJ2-2; D call uncertain. The CDR3 contains 16 residues. V lost 2 bases to trimming and J lost 8 bases, with 17 bases between them. Germline values: CDR1 KGHDR, CDR2 SFDVKD. DNA for the CDR3: TGTGCCACCAGTGATTCTGGGATACCCGCAGCGGGGGAGCTGTTTTTT. It yields the protein CATSDSGIPAAGELFF.

The V call is TRBV6-1, the J call TRBJ1-2; D possibly corresponds to TRBD1 (5 bases). The germline CDR1 and CDR2 sequences are MNHNS and SASEGT. This CDR3 comprises 14 residues. CDR3 sequence reads: CARKGQPHAYGYTF. CDR3 bases: TGTGCTAGGAAAGGACAACCCCACGCCTATGGCTACACCTTC.

This clonotype was found many times. The V and J genes are TRBV19 and TRBJ1-1; D call uncertain. Germline V gene sequence: CDR1 LNHDA, CDR2 SQIVND (reference sequence). The V gene lost 5 bases and the J gene lost 0 bases, with 13 bases spanning the gap. The CDR3 is 15 residues long. This CDR3 is CASSFGPAVNTEAFF. The CDR3 DNA sequence: TGTGCCAGTAGTTTTGGCCCCGCGGTGAACACTGAAGCTTTCTTT. Full variable domain (rest looked up from reference TRBV19 and TRBJ1-1): DGGITQSPKYLFRKEGQNVTLSCEQNLNHDAMYWYRQDPGQGLRLIYYSQIVNDFQKGDIAEGYSVSREKKESFPLTVTSAQKNPTAFYLCASSFGPAVNTEAFFGQGTRLTVV.

This clonotype was detected only a few times. This chain connects TRBV2 to TRBJ2-4, with D possibly being TRBD1 (5 bases). CDR3 length: 13 residues. With 5 bases removed from V and 7 bases from J, the gap between germline ends came to 12 bases. Per the germline V gene, CDR1 is SNHLY and CDR2 is FYNNEI. CDR3: CASSYEGANIQYF. DNA for the CDR3: TGTGCCAGCAGTTACGAAGGGGCCAACATTCAGTACTTC.